This T cell receptor (beta chain) was retrieved from a study of graft-versus-host responses after intestinal transplantation. Study-level background: Anti-thymocyte globulin induction, then tacrolimus and steroids for around 3 years, went to all recipients.

Germline CDR1 reads SGHTA; CDR2 reads FQGTGA. The CDR3 consists of 13 residues. V was cut by 3 bases and J by 7 bases, with 7 bases left in between. The repertoire was sequenced with immunoSEQ multiplex PCR; TCRdb's copy has only in-frame clones and lacks some. The sample consists of roughly 51,000 clones, around 92% of them appearing once. Study-wide results and limits: Elevated graft-versus-host to host-versus-graft clonal ratios in allografts were recorded for patients with graft-donor T cell macrochimerism. Recipient-marrow GvH clones were detected, some having first appeared in ileum or blood.

As to this clone: The antigen remains undetermined.

V and J are TRBV7-3 and TRBJ1-6, with D unresolved. This sequence originates from a human donor who was the organ donor for an intestinal transplant. The sample consisted of unstimulated CD4+ T cells sorted from spleen or lymph node cells, taken before transplant. This chain's CDR3 is CASSLSPNSPLHF. CDR3 sequence (DNA): TGTGCCAGCAGCTTGTCCCCGAATTCACCCCTCCACTTT.